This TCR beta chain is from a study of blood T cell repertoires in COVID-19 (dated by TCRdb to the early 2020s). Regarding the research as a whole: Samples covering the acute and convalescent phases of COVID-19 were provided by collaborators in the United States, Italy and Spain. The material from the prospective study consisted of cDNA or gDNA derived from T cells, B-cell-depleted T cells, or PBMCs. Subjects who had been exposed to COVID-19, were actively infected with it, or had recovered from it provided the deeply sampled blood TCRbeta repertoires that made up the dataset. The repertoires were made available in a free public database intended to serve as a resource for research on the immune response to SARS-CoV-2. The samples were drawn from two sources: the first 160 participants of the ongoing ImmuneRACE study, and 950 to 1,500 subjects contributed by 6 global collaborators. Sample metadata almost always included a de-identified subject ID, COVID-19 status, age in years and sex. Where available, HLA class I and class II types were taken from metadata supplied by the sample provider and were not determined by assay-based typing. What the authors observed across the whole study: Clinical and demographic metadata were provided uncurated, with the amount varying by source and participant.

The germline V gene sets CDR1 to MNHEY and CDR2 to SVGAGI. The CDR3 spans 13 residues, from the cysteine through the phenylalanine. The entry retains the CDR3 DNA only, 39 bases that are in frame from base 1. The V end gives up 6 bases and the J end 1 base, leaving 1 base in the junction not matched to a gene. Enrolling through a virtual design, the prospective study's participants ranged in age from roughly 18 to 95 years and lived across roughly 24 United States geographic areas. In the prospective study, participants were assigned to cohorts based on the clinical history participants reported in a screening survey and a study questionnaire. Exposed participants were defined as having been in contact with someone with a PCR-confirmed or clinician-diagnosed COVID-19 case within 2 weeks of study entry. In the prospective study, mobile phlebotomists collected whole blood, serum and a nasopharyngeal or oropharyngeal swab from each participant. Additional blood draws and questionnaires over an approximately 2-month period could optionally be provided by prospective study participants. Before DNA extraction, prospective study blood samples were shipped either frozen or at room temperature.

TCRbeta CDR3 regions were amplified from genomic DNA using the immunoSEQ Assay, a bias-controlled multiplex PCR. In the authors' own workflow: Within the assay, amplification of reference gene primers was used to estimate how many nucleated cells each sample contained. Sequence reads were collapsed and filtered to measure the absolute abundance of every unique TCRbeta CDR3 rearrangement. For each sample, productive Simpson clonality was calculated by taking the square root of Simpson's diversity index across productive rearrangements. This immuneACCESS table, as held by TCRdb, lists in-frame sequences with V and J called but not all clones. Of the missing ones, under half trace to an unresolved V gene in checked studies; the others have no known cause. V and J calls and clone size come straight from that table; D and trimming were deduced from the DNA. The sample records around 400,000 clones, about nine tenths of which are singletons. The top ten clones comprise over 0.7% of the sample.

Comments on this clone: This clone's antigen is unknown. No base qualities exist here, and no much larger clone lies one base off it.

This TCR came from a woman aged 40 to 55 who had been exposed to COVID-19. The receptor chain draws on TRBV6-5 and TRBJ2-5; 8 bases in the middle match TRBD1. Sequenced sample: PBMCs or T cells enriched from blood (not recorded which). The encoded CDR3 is CASSRGPQETQYF. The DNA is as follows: TGTGCCAGCAGCAGGGGGCCCCAAGAGACCCAGTACTTC.